Below are 10 T cell receptor beta chains sequenced from a single sample in a study of naive and memory T cell subsets. Whole-study findings and limits: Especially in CD8 cells, naive repertoires contained a few larger clonotypes, possibly CD45RA-re-expressing memory cells.

Both TRBC1 and TRBC2 were covered by a beta constant-region primer of two equimolar oligonucleotides. Nested alpha and beta constant-region primers with the SP2 primer drove four PCR rounds on ligated cDNA. One entry per CDR3 protein, called by TCRdb with MiXCR from the UMI-ligation and nested PCR reads. The sample consists of 150,000 or so distinct CDR3 sequences, roughly 22% of them appearing once. These receptors' antigens are unknown. Material for sequencing was naive CD4+ T cells from blood. The origin of the receptors is a human donor in good health.

This clonotype has just a few counts. The V gene is TRBV28, the J gene TRBJ2-1; 14 nucleotides line up with TRBD2. Germline CDR1 reads MDHEN; CDR2 reads SYDVKM. V lost 4 bases and J lost 7; bases outside the gene matches: 9. The CDR3 contains 17 residues. This CDR3 is CASSWTSGRFVTNEQFF. The DNA for the CDR3 is TGTGCCAGCAGTTGGACTAGCGGGAGGTTTGTGACAAATGAGCAGTTCTTC. The full variable domain, in which reference TRBV28 and TRBJ2-1 provide the parts outside the CDR3, is DVKVTQSSRYLVKRTGEKVFLECVQDMDHENMFWYRQDPGLGLRLIYFSYDVKMKEKGDIPEGYSVSREKKERFSLILESASTNQTSMYLCASSWTSGRFVTNEQFFGPGTRLTVL.

The CDR3, as DNA: TGTGCCAGCAGCCGAACCGGGACTAGTGACATTCAGTACTTC. This translates into CASSRTGTSDIQYF. The chain is built from TRBV7-2 and TRBJ2-4; 8 nucleotides line up with TRBD2. CDR3 length: 14 residues. The trim removed 5 bases at V and 8 bases at J, leaving 8 bases unmatched. Germline CDR1 SGHTA, CDR2 FQGNSA.

The chain recombines TRBV24-1 with TRBJ2-1; 7 positions agree with TRBD1. V trimming: 4 bases; J trimming: 2 bases; junction bases outside the gene matches: 7. This CDR3 has 16 amino acids. Germline CDR1 and CDR2: KGHDR and SFDVKD. The CDR3 nucleotides are TGTGCCACCAGTGAGCCCGACAGGGCAGCCTACAATGAGCAGTTCTTC. Amino acids: CATSEPDRAAYNEQFF.

The chain employs TRBV12-3 or TRBV12-4 and TRBJ2-2; maybe TRBD1 (5 bases). The CDR3 length is 12 residues. CDR3 protein: CASGNIIGELFF. The CDR3 DNA reads TGTGCATCAGGGAACATTATCGGGGAGCTGTTTTTT.

V is TRBV20-1 and J is TRBJ2-7; 7 nucleotides line up with TRBD1. The CDR3 contains 14 residues. CDR1 DFQATT and CDR2 SNEGSKA come from the germline V gene (reference sequence). Trimming took 2 bases from V and 4 from J; bases not matched to a gene: 8. CDR3 sequence (DNA): TGCAGTGCTAGATTTCTGGACAGGAGGTACGAGCAGTACTTC. This sequence encodes CSARFLDRRYEQYF.

This clonotype was seen at least ten times. This chain joins TRBV29-1 and TRBJ1-5, with D perhaps TRBD1 (6 bases). This CDR3 spans 15 amino acids. Trimming cost V 7 bases and J 2 bases, with 18 bases left between them. CDR1 and CDR2 from the germline V gene are SQVTM and ANQGSEA. In DNA form, the CDR3 reads TGCAGCGCCATAGTCACAGGGAGCGGCAATCAGCCCCAGCATTTT. It is translated as CSAIVTGSGNQPQHF.

This clonotype was observed a handful of times. The chain has TRBV7-3 and TRBJ2-1, with 13 bases aligning to TRBD2. Unmatched junction bases numbered 4, after V lost 4 bases and J lost 1 base. The CDR3 runs 17 residues. Germline V lookup: CDR1 SGHTA, CDR2 FQGTGA. The CDR3 nucleotides read TGTGCCAGCAGCTACTCGGGACTAGCGGGATCCTACAATGAGCAGTTCTTC. Its translation: CASSYSGLAGSYNEQFF.

This clonotype was seen a few times. The genes are TRBV20-1 and TRBJ2-3; D might be TRBD2 (5 bases). With 1 base removed from V and 0 bases from J, the gap between germline ends came to 14 bases. This CDR3 is 16 amino acids long. Per the germline V gene, CDR1 is DFQATT and CDR2 is SNEGSKA (reference sequence). The CDR3 DNA is TGCAGTGCTAGAGGTCCCAGCGGACTTAGCACAGATACGCAGTATTTT. Translated, it gives CSARGPSGLSTDTQYF.

The V and J genes are TRBV12-3 or TRBV12-4 and TRBJ2-7, with D unresolved. V dropped 6 bases and J dropped 6 bases, with 12 bases sitting between them. This CDR3 region has 12 residues. The CDR3, as DNA: TGTGCCAGCAGCCAATCCTTAGGCGAGCAGTACTTC. Its translation: CASSQSLGEQYF.

The CDR3 reads CASSPGTGGAGANVLTF. The CDR3 nucleotides read TGTGCCAGCAGTCCGGGGACAGGGGGCGCTGGGGCCAACGTCCTGACTTTC. The chain is built from TRBV27 and TRBJ2-6; 12 bases agree with TRBD1. Unmatched junction bases numbered 4, after V lost 5 bases and J lost 2 bases. Per germline, CDR1 MNHEY and CDR2 SMNVEV (reference sequence). The CDR3 covers 17 residues. The full variable domain, completed using reference TRBV27 and TRBJ2-6, is EAQVTQNPRYLITVTGKKLTVTCSQNMNHEYMSWYRQDPGLGLRQIYYSMNVEVTDKGDVPEGYKVSRKEKRNFPLILESPSPNQTSLYFCASSPGTGGAGANVLTFGAGSRLTVL.